Detailed here is one T cell receptor (beta chain). Its antigen is not known. This specimen belongs to a study of T cells in Graves' hyperthyroidism and ophthalmopathy. The study, taken as a whole, reports: Within blood appeared most thyroid clonotypes that had expanded above 0.001. Stable hyperthyroidism was told apart from ophthalmopathy by a model built on 13 V-J features.

There were TCR beta CDR3 regions amplified from RNA transcripts. The primer set for the first-round RT-PCR of the TCR CDR3 was HTBI. MiXCR, applied by TCRdb to the multiplex PCR reads, yields one record per CDR3 protein. The data show approximately 590,000 distinct CDR3 sequences, about half seen once. Germline V gene data show CDR1 as ENHRY and CDR2 as SYGVKD. The CDR3 is 13 residues long. V shed 4 bases and J shed 4 bases, with 8 bases lying between them. This chain links TRBV10-3 with TRBJ1-5; D not resolved. Material: peripheral blood or thyroid tissue (not recorded which). The sequence was obtained from a woman aged 18-30 years with Graves' hyperthyroidism. DNA of the CDR3: TGTGCCATCAGTGGAAATAGGAATCAGCCCCAGCATTTT. Translated, it gives CAISGNRNQPQHF.